This TCR beta chain is from a study of shared clonotypes between healthy human individuals. Notes on the study in general: Naive subsets typically showed greater estimated richness than memory subsets. With a few donors compared, 4.5% to 6.5% of naive CD4 clonotypes were shared. There were few donors, and this limited the genetic and exposure-history diversity represented.

Using immunoSEQ multiplex PCR, the repertoire was profiled, and TCRdb retains in-frame clones only, with some absent. This sample has fewer than 700,000 clones, with 95% found just once. To note about this clone: Its antigen is currently unknown.

CD8 cells classed as naive were CD45RO-negative and positively selected for CCR7, excluding terminally differentiated effector memory CD45RA+ cells. Trimming stripped 5 bases from V and 4 bases from J, with 14 bases between. This CDR3 has 14 residues. CDR1 and CDR2 (germline): PRHDT, FYEKMQ (reference sequence). The sequencing sample was made of naive CD8+ T cells sorted from blood. The receptor comes from a woman aged 25 to 39 in good health. This chain joins TRBV13 and TRBJ1-2, with D maybe TRBD1 (6 bases). CDR3: CASSPPGVGYGYTF. The CDR3 DNA sequence: TGTGCCAGCAGCCCCCCAGGGGTCGGCTATGGCTACACCTTC.